Detailed here is one TCR beta chain. Its antigen is unidentified. The data are from a study of graft-versus-host responses after intestinal transplantation. The CDR3 is 14 residues long. General study findings and limits: Within allografts, high graft-versus-host to host-versus-graft clonal ratios were seen among patients with graft-donor T cell macrochimerism.

Clones were sequenced by immunoSEQ multiplex PCR, and TCRdb holds only the in-frame ones, with some missing. The sample includes some 85,000 clones, around 90% of them seen just once. The sequences come from unstimulated CD8+ T cells sorted from spleen or lymph node cells, collected before transplant. This chain connects TRBV1 to TRBJ2-5. TRBV1 is a pseudogene segment. This receptor was identified in a human donor who was the organ donor for an intestinal transplant. DNA of the CDR3: TGCACCAGCAGCCAAGTTCGAGGGGCGGAGACCCAGTACTTC. It encodes CTSSQVRGAETQYF.